The T cell receptor (beta chain) described here comes from a study of blood T cell repertoires in COVID-19. Study in general: The analysed material was cDNA or gDNA that came from T cells, B-cell-depleted T cells, or PBMCs.

V dropped 2 bases and J dropped 4 bases, with 18 bases sitting between them. Germline assignment: CDR1 SQVTM and CDR2 ANQGSEA. This CDR3 contains 17 residues. Those enrolled in Seattle joined during active infection and were followed longitudinally afterward. In the source study's methods: It was from reference gene primer amplification that nucleated cell counts were estimated. Only in-frame clones appear in the TCRdb table, and some are missing; sequencing was by immunoSEQ multiplex PCR. V and J calls and clone size come straight from that table; D and trimming were deduced from the DNA. The repertoire holds about 370,000 clones, with roughly nine tenths as singletons.

The source material was peripheral blood. This clonotype originated in a woman aged 25 to 45 with COVID-19, enrolled during active disease. The V call is TRBV29-1, the J call TRBJ2-6; D may be TRBD2 (6 bases). The CDR3 sequence: CSVESRSGTYGANVLTF. The CDR3 bases are TGCAGCGTTGAATCTAGGTCAGGGACTTACGGGGCCAACGTCCTGACTTTC.